These T cell receptor beta chains were read from a single sample in a study of early T cells in non-severe SARS-CoV-2 infection. TCRdb reprocessed the 5' RACE reads via MiXCR and lists one record per CDR3 protein. The sample includes roughly 32,000 distinct CDR3 sequences, roughly 3.9% seen only once; the top ten take 7% to 10%. The sample consisted of whole blood. The source of these receptors is an adult who was a healthcare worker with PCR-confirmed SARS-CoV-2 infection or an uninfected control (not recorded which). The CDR3 runs from the conserved cysteine through the conserved F or W. Fields, in order: CDR3 protein, CDR3 DNA, J gene, V gene, clone size, D gene. A D gene is named only where the DNA matches it firmly. Size values are once, few and many counts, or a class for expanded clones, and some rows have none.

CASDSTNEKLFF	TGTGCCAGCGACTCAACTAATGAAAAACTGTTTTTT	TRBJ1-4	TRBV6-6	many	NA
CASLPREGRSSYNSPLHF	TGTGCCAGCCTCCCCCGGGAGGGAAGGAGCTCCTATAATTCACCCCTCCACTTT	TRBJ1-6	TRBV7-6	many	NA
CAIRRTSGRYNEQFF	TGTGCCATCAGGCGGACTAGCGGCCGTTACAATGAGCAGTTCTTC	TRBJ2-1	TRBV10-3	many	TRBD2
CAISGSGVLRTDTQYF	TGTGCCATCAGTGGATCTGGTGTCCTTCGCACAGATACGCAGTATTTT	TRBJ2-3	TRBV10-3	many	NA
CASSPRTGGGYGYTF	TGTGCCAGCAGTCCACGGACAGGGGGCGGTTATGGCTACACCTTC	TRBJ1-2	TRBV6-5	few	TRBD1
CASSEALTSGDTDTQYF	TGTGCCAGCAGTGAAGCGCTTACTAGCGGGGATACAGATACGCAGTATTTT	TRBJ2-3	TRBV2	NA	TRBD2
CASSLGSKGTSTDTQYF	TGTGCCAGCAGCTTAGGTTCTAAAGGCACTAGCACAGATACGCAGTATTTT	TRBJ2-3	TRBV11-2	many	NA
CASSPQGATDTQYF	TGTGCCAGCAGCCCTCAGGGGGCAACAGATACGCAGTATTTT	TRBJ2-3	TRBV7-6	many	TRBD1
CASSQDFRRGGITGELFF	TGTGCCAGCAGCCAAGATTTCCGGCGCGGGGGCATCACCGGGGAGCTGTTTTTT	TRBJ2-2	TRBV14	many	NA
CASSSHGRGAYEQYF	TGTGCCAGCAGCTCCCATGGGCGGGGGGCCTACGAGCAGTACTTC	TRBJ2-7	TRBV7-8	many	TRBD2
CSVNQGLTGELFF	TGCAGCGTTAACCAGGGTCTAACCGGGGAGCTGTTTTTT	TRBJ2-2	TRBV29-1	many	NA
CASSLWAEYNEQFF	TGTGCCAGCAGCTTATGGGCAGAATACAATGAGCAGTTCTTC	TRBJ2-1	TRBV7-2	medium-sized	NA
CSVTGASRAEAFF	TGCAGCGTTACCGGGGCCTCCCGCGCTGAAGCTTTCTTT	TRBJ1-1	TRBV29-1	many	NA
CASSSSGTTVEQYF	TGTGCCAGTAGTTCTTCCGGGACTACCGTCGAGCAGTACTTC	TRBJ2-7	TRBV19	NA	TRBD2
CASSLNGGWADTQYF	TGTGCCAGCAGCTTGAACGGCGGGTGGGCAGATACGCAGTATTTT	TRBJ2-3	TRBV5-6	many	NA
CASSFGSSYEQYF	TGTGCCAGCAGTTTCGGTAGCTCCTACGAGCAGTACTTC	TRBJ2-7	TRBV11-2	many	NA
CASRPGIPYNEQFF	TGTGCCAGCAGACCCGGGATCCCCTACAATGAGCAGTTCTTC	TRBJ2-1	TRBV6-2/TRBV6-3	many	NA
CASGAPFTEAFF	TGTGCCAGCGGGGCGCCTTTCACTGAAGCTTTCTTT	TRBJ1-1	TRBV6-5	many	NA
CSARGGQDPMFAYEQYF	TGCAGTGCTAGAGGGGGACAGGATCCCATGTTCGCCTACGAGCAGTACTTC	TRBJ2-7	TRBV20-1	many	TRBD1
CASSLPVLQATGELFF	TGTGCCAGCAGCTTACCTGTACTACAGGCTACCGGGGAGCTGTTTTTT	TRBJ2-2	TRBV7-2	many	NA
CAWSVGAAVYLGAFF	TGTGCCTGGAGTGTCGGGGCAGCAGTGTATCTGGGGGCTTTCTTT	TRBJ1-1	TRBV30	many	NA
CASSSLEHLGQPYGYTF	TGTGCCAGCAGCTCTCTGGAACATTTGGGACAGCCCTATGGCTACACCTTC	TRBJ1-2	TRBV13	many	TRBD1
CASSLLWGGETQYF	TGTGCCAGCAGCCTCCTGTGGGGCGGAGAGACCCAGTACTTC	TRBJ2-5	TRBV9	many	NA
CASVRGWEQYF	TGTGCCAGCGTCAGAGGATGGGAGCAGTACTTC	TRBJ2-7	TRBV2	many	NA
CSVSQLGTSGELFF	TGCAGCGTTTCCCAACTCGGGACGTCCGGGGAGCTGTTTTTT	TRBJ2-2	TRBV29-1	many	NA
CASSLAGAFRNSPLHF	TGTGCCAGCAGCTTAGCGGGAGCGTTCCGTAATTCACCCCTCCACTTT	TRBJ1-6	TRBV7-9	many	NA
CAISDPGDGLNTEAFF	TGTGCCATCAGTGACCCGGGGGACGGATTGAACACTGAAGCTTTCTTT	TRBJ1-1	TRBV10-3	NA	NA
CSVEDGRMWSF	TGCAGCGTTGAAGACGGCAGAATGTGGTCCTTC	TRBJ1-2	TRBV29-1	many	NA
CASSPSGRSYNEQFF	TGTGCCAGCAGCCCTAGCGGTCGCTCCTACAATGAGCAGTTCTTC	TRBJ2-1	TRBV6-4	NA	TRBD2
CASSYWTSGGLVSYEQYF	TGCGCCAGCAGCTACTGGACTAGCGGGGGCCTCGTCTCCTACGAGCAGTACTTC	TRBJ2-7	TRBV5-1	few	TRBD2
CSARVMTGTSGRTDTQYF	TGCAGTGCTAGAGTCATGACCGGGACTAGCGGTCGCACAGATACGCAGTATTTT	TRBJ2-3	TRBV20-1	many	TRBD2
CASSLGPAGGYEQYF	TGTGCCAGCAGCTTGGGTCCAGCGGGAGGCTACGAGCAGTACTTC	TRBJ2-7	TRBV5-5	many	TRBD2
CATMSQGFSPYNEQFF	TGTGCCACTATGAGTCAGGGTTTTTCCCCCTACAATGAGCAGTTCTTC	TRBJ2-1	TRBV19	many	NA
CSVEALVGETQYF	TGCAGCGTTGAAGCTCTCGTGGGGGAGACCCAGTACTTC	TRBJ2-5	TRBV29-1	many	NA
CSARWTVGTEAFF	TGCAGTGCTAGATGGACAGTGGGCACTGAAGCTTTCTTT	TRBJ1-1	TRBV20-1	many	NA
CASSLSELVRLRWTDTQYF	TGTGCCAGCAGCTTGAGTGAGTTAGTCCGTCTTCGTTGGACAGATACGCAGTATTTT	TRBJ2-3	TRBV5-5	once	NA
CASSLAPGGYTF	TGTGCCAGCAGCCTGGCCCCCGGGGGCTACACCTTC	TRBJ1-2	TRBV5-6	many	NA
CASSRSGTGQETQYF	TGTGCCAGCTCACGTTCCGGGACAGGCCAAGAGACCCAGTACTTC	TRBJ2-5	TRBV18	NA	TRBD1
CASSPPVSGTQYF	TGTGCCAGCTCACCACCGGTCTCCGGGACCCAGTACTTC	TRBJ2-5	TRBV18	many	NA
CASNLGRGATEAFF	TGTGCCAGCAACCTGGGAAGGGGGGCCACTGAAGCTTTCTTT	TRBJ1-1	TRBV11-1	medium-sized	NA
CASSRNPLDTQYF	TGTGCCAGCAGTAGGAACCCTCTAGATACGCAGTATTTT	TRBJ2-3	TRBV6-1	many	NA
CASSFQQGEYYEQYF	TGTGCCAGCAGCTTTCAGCAGGGGGAGTACTACGAGCAGTACTTC	TRBJ2-7	TRBV5-5	many	TRBD1
CASSSRERGAYNEQFF	TGTGCCAGTAGTTCTCGAGAGCGGGGGGCCTACAATGAGCAGTTCTTC	TRBJ2-1	TRBV19	many	TRBD2
CASSSPEREWNEQFF	TGTGCCAGCAGCTCCCCGGAGCGGGAGTGGAATGAGCAGTTCTTC	TRBJ2-1	TRBV7-6	many	TRBD2
CASSPRQGSTEAFF	TGTGCCAGCAGCCCAAGACAGGGGAGCACTGAAGCTTTCTTT	TRBJ1-1	TRBV7-2	few	TRBD1
CASSLDYAGTQYF	TGTGCCAGCAGCCTCGACTACGCCGGGACCCAGTACTTC	TRBJ2-5	TRBV4-2	NA	NA
CASTQSPGGIETQYF	TGTGCCAGCACCCAAAGCCCGGGGGGCATCGAGACCCAGTACTTC	TRBJ2-5	TRBV5-4	many	NA
CASSQDLNYGYTF	TGTGCCAGCAGCCAGGACTTAAACTATGGCTACACCTTC	TRBJ1-2	TRBV7-2	few	NA
CASSLGSGSVDTQYF	TGTGCCAGCAGTTTGGGTAGCGGGAGCGTAGATACGCAGTATTTT	TRBJ2-3	TRBV12-3/TRBV12-4	many	TRBD2
CASSFSGSTGELFF	TGTGCCAGCAGCTTCTCAGGCAGCACCGGGGAGCTGTTTTTT	TRBJ2-2	TRBV5-5	many	NA
CASSSGGRTPNTGELFF	TGTGCCAGCAGCTCAGGGGGCCGGACACCGAACACCGGGGAGCTGTTTTTT	TRBJ2-2	TRBV5-4	NA	TRBD1
CASSLANRDNSPLHF	TGTGCCAGCAGCTTAGCGAACAGGGATAATTCACCCCTCCACTTT	TRBJ1-6	TRBV7-8	many	NA
CASSIAGGGEQFF	TGTGCCAGTAGTATAGCGGGCGGCGGTGAGCAGTTCTTC	TRBJ2-1	TRBV19	many	NA
CASTIGSNQPQHF	TGTGCCAGCACCATCGGTTCGAATCAGCCCCAGCATTTT	TRBJ1-5	TRBV6-2/TRBV6-3	many	NA
CASIATGGSGNTIYF	TGTGCCAGCATTGCGACAGGCGGCTCTGGAAACACCATATATTTT	TRBJ1-3	TRBV6-5	many	NA
CASSLDGGRSETQYF	TGTGCCAGCAGCTTAGATGGCGGGAGATCGGAGACCCAGTACTTC	TRBJ2-5	TRBV7-2	many	TRBD2
CASSFSGSSGNTIYF	TGTGCCAGCAGCTTCAGTGGTTCCTCTGGAAACACCATATATTTT	TRBJ1-3	TRBV11-3	many	NA